The present TCR beta chain was sequenced within a study of cytomegalovirus exposure and HLA in healthy donors. Vbeta (60) and Jbeta (13) primers were used in the PCR. The method was immunoSEQ multiplex PCR; TCRdb's version includes in-frame clones alone and lacks a portion of them. The sample consists of 70,000 to 95,000 clones, 60% to 80% of them appearing once. Regarding this clone: Its antigen remains unidentified.

Between the trimmed V and J ends, which lost 4 bases and 3 bases, there was a span of 13 bases. The CDR3 length is 14 residues. Germline CDR1 reads SEHNR; CDR2 reads FQNEAQ (reference sequence). Study-wide results and caveats: The authors confirmed in vitro that a few CMV-associated chains were specific for CMV antigens. Most TCRs appeared rarely, but some public TCRs recurred in many donors.

The specimen sequenced was PBMCs. The V call is TRBV7-9, the J call TRBJ2-7; possible D gene TRBD2, 6 bases. The clonotype originates from a man aged 45-65 years in good health and CMV-seronegative. The CDR3 sequence is CASSSGGAIYEQYF. The CDR3 DNA follows: TGTGCCAGCAGCTCCGGGGGAGCTATCTACGAGCAGTACTTC.